This T cell receptor (beta chain) was recorded in a study of CD4 T cells in relation to SARS-CoV-2 and coronaviruses. General study results and limits: No donor gave both pre-pandemic and post-infection samples. Crossreactive clones expanded significantly less to SARS-CoV-2 than monoreactive clones.

In this sample, this clone turned up once. The antigen remains undetermined. Unexposed donor CD4+ T cells date from about 2011-2018, before the COVID-19 pandemic. The cells were cultured for 10 days before CD4+ T cells were isolated. As cell numbers allowed, unexposed-donor CD4+ T cells faced SARS-CoV-2 S/N and four cold-coronavirus spikes. V was clipped by 0 bases and J by 4 bases, with 10 bases between them. The length of the CDR3 is 14 residues. CDR1 SGHRS and CDR2 YFSETQ come from the germline V gene. The assay was immunoSEQ multiplex PCR, and TCRdb's table has in-frame clones only and misses some. The top ten hold more than 15% of the sample, which has about 19,000 clones, roughly 80% seen once.

The sequenced material came from CD4+ T cells from PBMCs, cultured in vitro. The TCR was taken from a human donor in good health. This chain connects TRBV5-1 to TRBJ1-1, with unresolved D. CDR3 coding DNA: TGCGCCAGCAGCTTGGATTGGGGTGGCACTGAAGCTTTCTTT. Translation gives CASSLDWGGTEAFF.